This T cell receptor beta chain came from a study of T cells after yellow fever vaccination. TCRdb called the 5' RACE reads again in MiXCR, with one record for every CDR3 protein. The profile shows around 310,000 distinct CDR3 sequences, about 4.5% of them singletons. Germline CDR1 is DFQATT and CDR2 is SNEGSKA (reference sequence). The CDR3 sequence is 18 residues long. V was pared by 1 base and J by 1 base, with 10 bases of the junction left unmatched. This chain joins TRBV20-1 and TRBJ1-6; 7 nucleotides match TRBD1. This material consisted of PBMCs, taken 15 days after the yellow fever booster vaccination. This clonotype was obtained from a man younger than 35 who received the YFV17D yellow fever vaccine. As DNA, the CDR3 is TGCAGTGCTAGAGGAGGCAGGGGGTACACGTCCTATAATTCACCCCTCCACTTT. Amino acids: CSARGGRGYTSYNSPLHF.